The 19 T cell receptor beta chains presented below share a single source sample, sequenced in a study of memory CD4+ T cells and cytomegalovirus serostatus. Single viable CD3+CD4+CD8-CD45RO+ cells were sorted as the memory CD4+ T cells. Clones were sequenced by immunoSEQ multiplex PCR, and TCRdb holds only the in-frame ones, with some missing. The sample has around 99,000 clones; about 80% are singletons. The sample consisted of memory CD4+ T cells from blood. All receptors come from an adult in good health and CMV-seropositive.

This rearrangement joins TRBV10-2 to TRBJ2-2, with 10 bases matching TRBD1. Trimming cost V 5 bases and J 6 bases; bases outside gene matches: 6. This CDR3 spans 15 amino acids. Germline CDR1 reads WSHSY; CDR2 reads SAAADI. The CDR3 loop is CASSRQGAVPGELFF. The CDR3 DNA reads TGCGCCAGCAGTCGACAGGGGGCTGTCCCCGGGGAGCTGTTTTTT.

CDR3 in DNA: TGTGCCTGGACCAAAGCGGGAGGGGGGTACAATGAGCAGTTCTTC. The encoded protein is CAWTKAGGGYNEQFF. The chain recombines TRBV30 with TRBJ2-1, with 10 bases fitting TRBD2. The germline V gene has CDR1 GTSNPN and CDR2 SVGIG (reference sequence). Trimming took 4 bases from V and 4 from J; bases not matched to a gene: 7. The CDR3 is 15 residues long. The full variable domain, its missing parts supplied by reference TRBV30 and TRBJ2-1, is SQTIHQWPATLVQPVGSPLSLECTVEGTSNPNLYWYRQAAGRGLQLLFYSVGIGQISSEVPQNLSASRPQDRQFILSSKKLLLSDSGFYLCAWTKAGGGYNEQFFGPGTRLTVL.

V usage is TRBV4-3 and J usage is TRBJ2-5, with 8 bases identical to TRBD1. The CDR3 is 13 amino acids. Germline CDR1 reads LGHNA; CDR2 reads YSLEER. With 4 bases clipped from V and 5 bases from J, the junction kept 3 bases outside the gene matches. DNA for the CDR3: TGCGCCAGCAGCCCAGGGGGCTGGGAGACCCAGTACTTC. Residues: CASSPGGWETQYF.

Only one count was recorded for this clone. This chain links TRBV2 with TRBJ1-5; TRBD1 matches at 8 bases. The trim removed 6 bases at V and 2 bases at J, leaving 21 bases unmatched. Germline V gene sequence: CDR1 SNHLY, CDR2 FYNNEI. The CDR3 runs 20 residues. The DNA for the CDR3 is TGTGCCAGCAGAAGCAGACTTGGGACAGGAGTTGGCCGGGGCAATCAGCCCCAGCATTTT. This sequence encodes CASRSRLGTGVGRGNQPQHF.

The rearrangement uses TRBV29-1 and TRBJ2-3; possible D gene TRBD2, 5 bases. The CDR3 runs 12 residues. Trimming shortened V by 1 base and J by 3 bases, and 5 bases separated the two germline ends. Germline V CDR1 and CDR2: SQVTM, ANQGSEA. CDR3 DNA sequence: TGCAGCGTTGAAGCGGGAACAGATACGCAGTATTTT. Translating gives CSVEAGTDTQYF.

This clone has just a few counts. The V call is TRBV5-1, the J call TRBJ2-5; 9 bases agree with TRBD2. V lost 3 bases and J lost 5; bases outside the gene matches: 8. This CDR3 spans 15 amino acids. Germline loops: CDR1 SGHRS, CDR2 YFSETQ. CDR3 sequence reads: CASSWISGSDETQYF. Written as DNA, the CDR3 is TGCGCCAGCAGCTGGATTAGCGGGAGCGATGAGACCCAGTACTTC.

The rearrangement joins TRBV19 to TRBJ2-5; TRBD1 might be the D (6 bases). The CDR3 has 14 residues. Germline lookup yields CDR1 LNHDA and CDR2 SQIVND (reference sequence). Trimming stripped 6 bases from V and 2 bases from J, with 13 bases between. CDR3 protein: CASSLRGLQETQYF. In DNA, the CDR3 is TGTGCCAGTAGCCTCAGGGGATTACAAGAGACCCAGTACTTC.

The rearrangement uses TRBV7-9 and TRBJ1-4; 7 positions agree with TRBD1. The germline V gene encodes CDR1 SEHNR and CDR2 FQNEAQ (reference sequence). Germline trimming cut 4 bases from V and 5 bases from J; bases unmatched to any gene: 7. The CDR3 is 15 residues long. CDR3 in amino acids: CASSSSGGSNEKLFF. The CDR3 DNA reads as TGTGCCAGCAGCTCTTCAGGGGGTAGCAATGAAAAACTGTTTTTT.

This clone was counted a few times. The J gene is TRBJ2-3, the V gene TRBV6-5; D gene uncertain. V lost 2 bases to trimming and J lost 0 bases, with 6 bases between them. The germline CDR1 and CDR2 sequences are MNHEY and SVGAGI. The CDR3 is 14 residues long. As DNA, the CDR3 is TGTGCCAGCAGTTACCGGACCAGCACAGATACGCAGTATTTT. This encodes CASSYRTSTDTQYF.

V is TRBV5-1 and J is TRBJ2-7; a possible D gene is TRBD1 (6 bases). Germline V gene lookup returns CDR1 SGHRS and CDR2 YFSETQ. Trimming pared 0 bases from V and 4 bases from J, leaving 11 bases between. This CDR3 spans 14 amino acids. The CDR3 coding sequence is TGCGCCAGCAGCTTGGCCAGGGGAGTGTACGAGCAGTACTTC. It yields the protein CASSLARGVYEQYF.

This clone occurred once. J is TRBJ1-2 and V is TRBV28; no firm D call. Germline V gives CDR1 MDHEN, CDR2 SYDVKM. The ends were cut back, 2 bases at V and 4 bases at J, with 8 bases in the middle. The CDR3 length is 13 residues. CDR3 in amino acids: CASSLVQTYGYTF. The CDR3 DNA reads as TGTGCCAGCAGTTTAGTCCAGACCTATGGCTACACCTTC.

This chain's CDR3 is CASSLAARGDTQYF. The DNA for the CDR3 is TGCGCCAGCAGCTTGGCCGCCAGGGGCGATACGCAGTATTTT. The chain has TRBV5-1 and TRBJ2-3, with a possible D match to TRBD1 (6 bases). Trimming took off 0 bases at V and 6 bases at J, with 11 bases between the two ends. Germline lookup yields CDR1 SGHRS and CDR2 YFSETQ. This CDR3 is 14 amino acids long.

The V and J genes are TRBV4-1 and TRBJ1-1, with no clear D. CDR1 is MGHRA and CDR2 is YSYEKL in the germline V gene. Trimming removed 0 bases at V and 4 bases at J, with 6 bases between. The CDR3 spans 13 residues. CDR3 residues: CASSQDGTTEAFF. CDR3 DNA sequence: TGCGCCAGCAGCCAAGATGGAACCACTGAAGCTTTCTTT.

This clone was detected only a few times. The rearrangement joins TRBV5-6 to TRBJ1-5; D unclear. The V gene's germline CDR1 is SGHDT and CDR2 YYEEEE. The CDR3 loop spans 14 amino acids. The ends were cut back, 2 bases at V and 3 bases at J, with 9 bases in the middle. This chain's CDR3 is CASSFGETNQPQHF. The CDR3 DNA is TGTGCCAGCAGCTTCGGGGAGACCAATCAGCCCCAGCATTTT.

The chain couples TRBV6-5 to TRBJ1-1; 7 bases align to TRBD1. CDR1 MNHEY and CDR2 SVGAGI come from the germline V gene. This CDR3 spans 14 amino acids. J lost 5 bases, V lost 6 bases, and 9 bases had no gene match. The CDR3 region has the DNA TGTGCCAGCAGCGAACAGGGGAGTGGAACTGAAGCTTTCTTT. Translated: CASSEQGSGTEAFF.

This clone was found once. The V and J genes are TRBV29-1 and TRBJ1-5, with 8 bases fitting TRBD1. Germline CDR1 SQVTM, CDR2 ANQGSEA. V lost 4 bases, J lost 3 bases, and 2 bases stayed unmatched. The CDR3 is 13 amino acids. CDR3 sequence (DNA): TGCAGCGTTGGGGGACAGGTCAATCAGCCCCAGCATTTT. It yields the protein CSVGGQVNQPQHF.

The J gene is TRBJ1-5, the V gene TRBV18; D ambiguous. Trimming cost V 5 bases and J 5 bases, with 7 bases left between them. The germline CDR1 and CDR2 sequences are KGHSH and LQKENI. The CDR3 totals 12 residues. Here the CDR3 DNA reads TGTGCCAGCTCAATCGAGGATCAGCCCCAGCATTTT. Its protein product is CASSIEDQPQHF.

The chain joins TRBV6-6 to TRBJ1-4; no firm D call. Trimming removed 4 bases at V and 3 bases at J, with 9 bases between. The CDR3 covers 14 residues. Germline V gene sequence: CDR1 MNHNY, CDR2 SVGAGI (reference sequence). CDR3: CASSSGGSNEKLFF. CDR3 DNA: TGTGCCAGCAGTTCCGGCGGTTCTAATGAAAAACTGTTTTTT.

CDR3 DNA sequence: TGCGCCAGCAGCGGGGGGGAGGGTTTGGAGACCCAGTACTTC. This gives the protein CASSGGEGLETQYF. The chain couples TRBV5-1 to TRBJ2-5, with 7 bases fitting TRBD2. The CDR3 is 14 amino acids. Germline V gene data show CDR1 as SGHRS and CDR2 as YFSETQ. V lost 4 bases and J lost 5; bases outside the gene matches: 8. Drawing the rest from reference TRBV5-1 and TRBJ2-5, the complete variable domain is KAGVTQTPRYLIKTRGQQVTLSCSPISGHRSVSWYQQTPGQGLQFLFEYFSETQRNKGNFPGRFSGRQFSNSRSEMNVSTLELGDSALYLCASSGGEGLETQYFGPGTRLLVL.